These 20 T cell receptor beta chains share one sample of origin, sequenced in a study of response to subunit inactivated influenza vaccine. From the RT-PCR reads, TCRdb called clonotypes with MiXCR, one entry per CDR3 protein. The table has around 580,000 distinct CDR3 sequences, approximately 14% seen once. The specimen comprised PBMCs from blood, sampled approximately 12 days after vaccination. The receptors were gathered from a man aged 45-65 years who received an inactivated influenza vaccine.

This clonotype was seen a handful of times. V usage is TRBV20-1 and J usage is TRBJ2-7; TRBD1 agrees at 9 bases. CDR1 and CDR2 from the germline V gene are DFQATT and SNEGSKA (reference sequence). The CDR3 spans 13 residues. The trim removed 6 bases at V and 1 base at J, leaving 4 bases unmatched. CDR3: CSAVGTGSYEQYF. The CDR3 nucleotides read TGCAGTGCGGTGGGGACAGGGTCCTACGAGCAGTACTTC.

The CDR3 DNA reads as TGTGCCAGCAGCGTAGCTGAGGTTGGTGAATTGACGCACGAGCAGTACTTC. Protein sequence: CASSVAEVGELTHEQYF. The chain has TRBV9 and TRBJ2-7; D ambiguous. The CDR3 length is 17 residues. Germline V gene lookup returns CDR1 SGDLS and CDR2 YYNGEE. V was clipped by 0 bases and J by 5 bases, with 21 bases between them.

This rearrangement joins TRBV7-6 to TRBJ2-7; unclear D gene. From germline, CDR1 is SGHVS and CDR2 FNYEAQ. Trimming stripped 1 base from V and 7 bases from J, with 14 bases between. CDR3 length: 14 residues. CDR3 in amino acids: CASSLVGGVREQYF. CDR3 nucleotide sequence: TGTGCCAGCAGCTTAGTGGGTGGGGTAAGGGAGCAGTACTTC.

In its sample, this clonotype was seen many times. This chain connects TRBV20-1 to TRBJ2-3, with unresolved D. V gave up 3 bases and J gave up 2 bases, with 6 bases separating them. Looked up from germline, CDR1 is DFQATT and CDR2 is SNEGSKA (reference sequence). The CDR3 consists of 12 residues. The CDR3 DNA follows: TGCAGTGCTAGCCCCCACACAGATACGCAGTATTTT. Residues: CSASPHTDTQYF.

CDR3 protein: CASSQDLRTGSTYNEQFF. In DNA, the CDR3 is TGCGCCAGCAGCCAAGATCTCCGGACAGGGAGCACCTACAATGAGCAGTTCTTC. The chain recombines TRBV4-3 with TRBJ2-1; TRBD1 agrees at 8 bases. This CDR3 region has 18 residues. Germline V CDR1 and CDR2: LGHNA, YSLEER. V lost 0 bases and J lost 2; bases outside the gene matches: 9.

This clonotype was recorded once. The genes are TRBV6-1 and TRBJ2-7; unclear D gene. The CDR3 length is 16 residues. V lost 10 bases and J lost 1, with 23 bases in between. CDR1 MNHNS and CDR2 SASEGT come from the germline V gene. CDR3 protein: CATSRRGHRSSYEQYF. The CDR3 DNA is TGTGCCACCTCCCGGCGTGGGCACCGTTCTTCCTACGAGCAGTACTTC.

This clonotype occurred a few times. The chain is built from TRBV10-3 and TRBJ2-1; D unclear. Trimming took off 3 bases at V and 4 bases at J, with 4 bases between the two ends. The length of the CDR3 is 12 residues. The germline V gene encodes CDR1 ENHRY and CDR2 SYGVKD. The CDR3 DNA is TGTGCCATCAGTGATATTTACAATGAGCAGTTCTTC. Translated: CAISDIYNEQFF.

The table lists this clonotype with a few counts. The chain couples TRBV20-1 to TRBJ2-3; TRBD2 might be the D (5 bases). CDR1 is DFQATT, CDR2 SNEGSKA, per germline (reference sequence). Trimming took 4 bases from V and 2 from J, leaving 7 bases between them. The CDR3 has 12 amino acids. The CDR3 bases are TGCAGTGCTATCGGACTCACAGATACGCAGTATTTT. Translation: CSAIGLTDTQYF.

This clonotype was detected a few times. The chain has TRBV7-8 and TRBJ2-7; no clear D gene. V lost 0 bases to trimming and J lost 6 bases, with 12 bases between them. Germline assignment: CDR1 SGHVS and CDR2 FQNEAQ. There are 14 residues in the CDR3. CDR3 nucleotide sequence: TGTGCCAGCAGCTTAGCGGCTGCGCGGTCCGAGCAGTACTTC. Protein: CASSLAAARSEQYF.

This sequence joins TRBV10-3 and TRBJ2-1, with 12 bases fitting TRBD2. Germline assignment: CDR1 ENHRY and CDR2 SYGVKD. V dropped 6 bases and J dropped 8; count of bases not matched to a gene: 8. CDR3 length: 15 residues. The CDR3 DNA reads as TGTGCCATCAGCCCGACTAGCGGGAGCGTCGATGAGCAGTTCTTC. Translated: CAISPTSGSVDEQFF.

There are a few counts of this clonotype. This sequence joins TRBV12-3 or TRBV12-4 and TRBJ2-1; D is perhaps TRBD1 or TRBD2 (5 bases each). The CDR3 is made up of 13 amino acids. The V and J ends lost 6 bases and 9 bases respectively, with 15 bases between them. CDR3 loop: CASSLSGTGEQFF. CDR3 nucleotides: TGTGCCAGCAGCCTCTCAGGGACGGGTGAGCAGTTCTTC.

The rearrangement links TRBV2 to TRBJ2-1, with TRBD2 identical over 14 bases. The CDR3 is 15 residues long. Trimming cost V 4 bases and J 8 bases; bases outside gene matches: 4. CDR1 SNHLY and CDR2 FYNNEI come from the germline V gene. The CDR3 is CASSATSGGADEQFF. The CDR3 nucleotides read TGTGCCAGCAGTGCGACTAGCGGGGGGGCCGATGAGCAGTTCTTC.

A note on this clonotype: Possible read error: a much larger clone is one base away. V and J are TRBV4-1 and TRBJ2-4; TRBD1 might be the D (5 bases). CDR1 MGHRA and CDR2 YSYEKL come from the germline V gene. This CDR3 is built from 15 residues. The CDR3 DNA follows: TGCGCCGGCAGCCGTGGGCAGGGAACCAAAAACATTCAGTACTTC. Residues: CAGSRGQGTKNIQYF.

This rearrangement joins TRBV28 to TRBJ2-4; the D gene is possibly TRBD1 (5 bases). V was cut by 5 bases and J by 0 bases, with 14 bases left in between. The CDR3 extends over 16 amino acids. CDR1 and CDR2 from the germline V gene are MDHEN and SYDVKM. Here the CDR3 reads CASSLGASIAKNIQYF. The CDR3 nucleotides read TGTGCCAGCAGTCTAGGGGCCTCTATAGCCAAAAACATTCAGTACTTC.

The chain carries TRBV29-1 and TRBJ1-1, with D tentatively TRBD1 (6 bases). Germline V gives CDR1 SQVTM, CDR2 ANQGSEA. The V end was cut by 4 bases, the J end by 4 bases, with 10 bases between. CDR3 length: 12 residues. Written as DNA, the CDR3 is TGCAGCGTTGCCCAGGGGAGCACTGAAGCTTTCTTT. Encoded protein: CSVAQGSTEAFF.

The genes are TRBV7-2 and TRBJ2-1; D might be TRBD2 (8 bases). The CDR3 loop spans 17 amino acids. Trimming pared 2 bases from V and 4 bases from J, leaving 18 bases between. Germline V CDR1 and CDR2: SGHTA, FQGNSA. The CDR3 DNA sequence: TGTGCCAGCAGCTTAAGGGGGCAACTAGCGGTTTACAATGAGCAGTTCTTC. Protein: CASSLRGQLAVYNEQFF.

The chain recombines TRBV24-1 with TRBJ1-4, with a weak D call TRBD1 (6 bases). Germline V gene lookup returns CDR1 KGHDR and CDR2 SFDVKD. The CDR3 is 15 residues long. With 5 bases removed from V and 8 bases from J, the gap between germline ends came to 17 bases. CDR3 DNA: TGTGCCACCAGTGGAAACAGGGACGGATTCGAAAAACTGTTTTTT. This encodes CATSGNRDGFEKLFF.

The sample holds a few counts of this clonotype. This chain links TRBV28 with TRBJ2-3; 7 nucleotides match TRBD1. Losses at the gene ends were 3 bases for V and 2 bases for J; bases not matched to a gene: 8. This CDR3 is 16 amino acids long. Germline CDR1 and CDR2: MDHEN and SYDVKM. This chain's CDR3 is CASSFRDRGDTDTQYF. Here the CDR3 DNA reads TGTGCCAGCAGTTTTCGGGACAGAGGGGACACAGATACGCAGTATTTT.

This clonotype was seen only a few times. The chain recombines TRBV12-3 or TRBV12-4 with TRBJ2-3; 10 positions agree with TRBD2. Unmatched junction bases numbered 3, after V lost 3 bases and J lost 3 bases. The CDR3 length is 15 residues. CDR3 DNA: TGTGCCAGCAGTTTTGAAGCGGGGGGGACAGATACGCAGTATTTT. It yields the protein CASSFEAGGTDTQYF.

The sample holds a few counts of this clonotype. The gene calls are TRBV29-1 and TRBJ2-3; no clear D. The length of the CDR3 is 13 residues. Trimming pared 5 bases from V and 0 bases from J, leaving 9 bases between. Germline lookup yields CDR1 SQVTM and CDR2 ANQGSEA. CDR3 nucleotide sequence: TGCAGCGTTAAGGGCGGTAGCACAGATACGCAGTATTTT. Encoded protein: CSVKGGSTDTQYF.